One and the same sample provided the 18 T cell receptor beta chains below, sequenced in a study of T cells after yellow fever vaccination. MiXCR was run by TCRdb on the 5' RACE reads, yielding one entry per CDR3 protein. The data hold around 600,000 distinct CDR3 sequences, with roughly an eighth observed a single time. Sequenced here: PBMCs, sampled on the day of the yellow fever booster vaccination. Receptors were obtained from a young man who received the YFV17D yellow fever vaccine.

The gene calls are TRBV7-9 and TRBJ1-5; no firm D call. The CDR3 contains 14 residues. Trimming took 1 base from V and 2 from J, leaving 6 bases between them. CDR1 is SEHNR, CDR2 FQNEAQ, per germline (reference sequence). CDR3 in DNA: TGTGCCAGCAGCTTAGATCACGGCAATCAGCCCCAGCATTTT. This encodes CASSLDHGNQPQHF.

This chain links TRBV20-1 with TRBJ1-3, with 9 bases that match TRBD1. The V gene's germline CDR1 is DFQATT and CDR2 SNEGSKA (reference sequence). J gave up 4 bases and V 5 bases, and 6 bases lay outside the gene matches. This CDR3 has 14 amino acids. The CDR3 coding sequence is TGCAGTGCTCTCCGGACAGGGGCCGGAAACACCATATATTTT. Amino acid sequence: CSALRTGAGNTIYF.

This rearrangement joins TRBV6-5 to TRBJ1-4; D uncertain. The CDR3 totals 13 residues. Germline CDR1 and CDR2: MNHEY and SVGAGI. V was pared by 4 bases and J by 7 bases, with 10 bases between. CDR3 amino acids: CASSFLNREKLFF. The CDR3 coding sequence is TGTGCCAGCAGTTTTTTGAATCGTGAAAAACTGTTTTTT.

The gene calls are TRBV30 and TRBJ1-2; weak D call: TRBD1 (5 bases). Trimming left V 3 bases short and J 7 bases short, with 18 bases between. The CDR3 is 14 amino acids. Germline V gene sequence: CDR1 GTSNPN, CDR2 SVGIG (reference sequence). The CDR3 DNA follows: TGTGCCTGGAGCGGCGGGGTGGGGCAGGCTGGCTACACCTTC. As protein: CAWSGGVGQAGYTF.

The CDR3 loop is CASSLAVGNTIYF. The CDR3 DNA is TGCGCCAGCAGCTTGGCGGTTGGAAACACCATATATTTT. The chain couples TRBV5-1 to TRBJ1-3; D is ambiguous. CDR1 is SGHRS and CDR2 is YFSETQ in the germline V gene. The V and J ends lost 0 bases and 3 bases respectively, with 4 bases between them. This CDR3 region has 13 residues.

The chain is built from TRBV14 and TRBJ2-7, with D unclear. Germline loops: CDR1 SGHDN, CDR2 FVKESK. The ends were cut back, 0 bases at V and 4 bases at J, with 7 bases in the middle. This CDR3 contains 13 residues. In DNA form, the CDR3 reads TGTGCCAGCAGCCAAGATTTCAGGTACGAGCAGTACTTC. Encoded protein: CASSQDFRYEQYF.

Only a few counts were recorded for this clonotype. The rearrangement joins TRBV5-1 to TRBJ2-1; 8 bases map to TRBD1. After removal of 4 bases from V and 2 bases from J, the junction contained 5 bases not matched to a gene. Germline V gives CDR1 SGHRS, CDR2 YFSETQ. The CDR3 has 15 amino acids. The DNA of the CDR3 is TGCGCCAGCAGCCCGACAGGGGACCCCTACAATGAGCAGTTCTTC. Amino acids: CASSPTGDPYNEQFF.

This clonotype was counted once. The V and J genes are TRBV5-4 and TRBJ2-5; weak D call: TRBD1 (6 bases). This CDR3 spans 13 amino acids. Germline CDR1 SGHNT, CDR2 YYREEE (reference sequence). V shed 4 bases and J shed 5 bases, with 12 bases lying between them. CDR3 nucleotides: TGTGCCAGCAGCGTGCAGGGGATGGAGACCCAGTACTTC. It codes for CASSVQGMETQYF. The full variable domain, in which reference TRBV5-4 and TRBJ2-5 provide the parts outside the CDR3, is ETGVTQSPTHLIKTRGQQVTLRCSSQSGHNTVSWYQQALGQGPQFIFQYYREEENGRGNFPPRFSGLQFPNYSSELNVNALELDDSALYLCASSVQGMETQYFGPGTRLLVL.

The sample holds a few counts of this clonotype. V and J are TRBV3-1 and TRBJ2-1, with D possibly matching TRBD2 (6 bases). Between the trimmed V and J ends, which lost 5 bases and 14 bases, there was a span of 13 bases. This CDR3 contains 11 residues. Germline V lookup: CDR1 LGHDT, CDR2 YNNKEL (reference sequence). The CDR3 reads CASSGGTGEFF. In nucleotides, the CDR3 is TGTGCCAGCAGCGGGGGGACGGGGGAGTTCTTC.

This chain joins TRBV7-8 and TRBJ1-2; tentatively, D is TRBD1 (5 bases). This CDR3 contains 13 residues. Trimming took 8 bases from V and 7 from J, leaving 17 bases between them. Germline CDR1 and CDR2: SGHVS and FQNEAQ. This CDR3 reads CASGGVSRAGYTF. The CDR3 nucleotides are TGTGCCAGCGGGGGAGTCTCTAGGGCTGGCTACACCTTC.

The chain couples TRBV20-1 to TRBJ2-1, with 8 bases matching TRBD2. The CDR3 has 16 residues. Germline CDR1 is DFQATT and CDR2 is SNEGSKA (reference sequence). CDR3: CSLRASGLSSYNEQFF. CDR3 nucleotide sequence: TGCAGCCTAAGAGCTAGCGGGTTAAGCTCCTACAATGAGCAGTTCTTC.

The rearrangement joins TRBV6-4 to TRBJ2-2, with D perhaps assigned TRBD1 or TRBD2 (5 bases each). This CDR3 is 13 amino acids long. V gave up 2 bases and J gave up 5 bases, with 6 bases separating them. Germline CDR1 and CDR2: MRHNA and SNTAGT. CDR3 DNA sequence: TGTGCCAGCAGTGACGAGGGGACCGGGGAGCTGTTTTTT. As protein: CASSDEGTGELFF.

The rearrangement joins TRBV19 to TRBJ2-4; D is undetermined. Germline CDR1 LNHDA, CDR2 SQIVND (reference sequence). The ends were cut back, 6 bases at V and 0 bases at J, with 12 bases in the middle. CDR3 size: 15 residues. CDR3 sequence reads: CASRETALAKNIQYF. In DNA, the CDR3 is TGTGCCAGTAGGGAGACTGCACTAGCCAAAAACATTCAGTACTTC. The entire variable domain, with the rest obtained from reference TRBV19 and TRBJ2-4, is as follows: DGGITQSPKYLFRKEGQNVTLSCEQNLNHDAMYWYRQDPGQGLRLIYYSQIVNDFQKGDIAEGYSVSREKKESFPLTVTSAQKNPTAFYLCASRETALAKNIQYFGAGTRLSVL.

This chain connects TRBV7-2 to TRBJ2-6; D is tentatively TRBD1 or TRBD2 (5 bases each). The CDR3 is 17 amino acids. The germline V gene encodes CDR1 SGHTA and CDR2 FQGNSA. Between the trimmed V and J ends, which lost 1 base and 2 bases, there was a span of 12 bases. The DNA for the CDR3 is TGTGCCAGCAGCTTAGGACGTGGGGGAGCTGGGGCCAACGTCCTGACTTTC. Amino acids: CASSLGRGGAGANVLTF.

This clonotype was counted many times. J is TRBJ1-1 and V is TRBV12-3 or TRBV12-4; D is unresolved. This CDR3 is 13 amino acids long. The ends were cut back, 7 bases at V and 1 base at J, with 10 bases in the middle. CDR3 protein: CASTKRPNTEAFF. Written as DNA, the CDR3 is TGTGCCAGCACCAAACGGCCGAACACTGAAGCTTTCTTT.

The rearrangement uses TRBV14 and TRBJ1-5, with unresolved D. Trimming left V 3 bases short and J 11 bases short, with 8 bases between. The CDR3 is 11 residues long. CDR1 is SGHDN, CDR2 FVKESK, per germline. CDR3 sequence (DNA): TGTGCCAGCAGCCAGTACTCCTCCCAGCATTTT. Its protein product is CASSQYSSQHF.

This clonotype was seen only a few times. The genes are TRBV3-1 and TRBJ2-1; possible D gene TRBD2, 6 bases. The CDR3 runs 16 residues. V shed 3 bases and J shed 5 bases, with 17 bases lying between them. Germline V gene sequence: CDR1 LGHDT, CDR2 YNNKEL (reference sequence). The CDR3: CASSHSGTSRHNEQFF. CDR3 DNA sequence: TGTGCCAGCAGCCATTCCGGAACTAGCAGACACAATGAGCAGTTCTTC.

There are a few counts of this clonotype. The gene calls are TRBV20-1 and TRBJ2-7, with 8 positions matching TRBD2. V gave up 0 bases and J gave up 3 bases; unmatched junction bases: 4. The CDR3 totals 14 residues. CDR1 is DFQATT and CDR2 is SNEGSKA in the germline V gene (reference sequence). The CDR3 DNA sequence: TGCAGTGCTAGAGAAGCGGGAGTTAACTACGAGCAGTACTTC. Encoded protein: CSAREAGVNYEQYF.